This T cell receptor beta chain was observed in a study of T-cell memory formation after mild COVID-19. Background on the study: The two donors had largely donor-specific TCR clusters. Regarding the study as a whole: Proof of SARS-CoV-2 specificity was absent for the second-wave clones that crested on day 37. CD8+ contracting clones occupied EMRA, while CD4+ ones occupied mainly CM and EM.

TCRdb re-called the 5' RACE reads with MiXCR, one entry per CDR3 protein. The data show some 210,000 distinct CDR3 sequences, about 18% seen once. A remark on this clonotype: What it binds is unknown.

The CDR3 is 17 amino acids. J gave up 4 bases and V 3 bases, and 11 bases lay outside the gene matches. CDR1 is LGHNA, CDR2 YNFKEQ, per germline. The sequenced material came from PBMCs or a T cell subset sorted from them (not recorded which). The sequence was obtained from an adult woman who had mild COVID-19 (a few samples of this study predate the infection). Cell type and time point are not known. The chain links TRBV4-2 to TRBJ2-1; 8 bases agree with TRBD2. The CDR3 nucleotides are TGTGCCAGCAGCCACCCGCGGGTATTAGCGGGGTACAATGAGCAGTTCTTC. It codes for CASSHPRVLAGYNEQFF.